This T cell receptor (beta chain) originates from a study of blood T cell repertoires in COVID-19. Looking at the study overall: Donors in the United States, Italy and Spain gave samples during acute or convalescent COVID-19. Sources were T cells, B-cell-depleted T cells, or PBMCs; the material itself was cDNA or gDNA.

The CDR3 runs 12 residues. Sequencing used immunoSEQ multiplex PCR; TCRdb keeps in-frame clones, though not all of them. The top ten hold 3% of the sample, which has 300,000 to 450,000 clones, 89% seen once. This clone was counted once. V gene TRBV1 combines with J gene TRBJ1-2; TRBD1, the table's D call, was not compared with the DNA. TRBV1 counts as a pseudogene. This receptor was taken from a young woman with COVID-19, enrolled during active disease. The sequenced sample was peripheral blood. The CDR3 sequence: CTSSLINYGYTF. The DNA of the CDR3 is TGCACCAGCAGCCTCATTAACTATGGCTACACCTTC.